This T cell receptor (beta chain) came from a study of blood T cell repertoires in COVID-19. Looking at the study overall: T cells, B-cell-depleted T cells, or PBMCs provided the cDNA or gDNA that served as material.

The Seattle site enrolled patients during active infection and followed them longitudinally. Original processing notes: Estimation of nucleated cell counts was performed using reference gene primer amplification. Profiling relied on immunoSEQ multiplex PCR, and the TCRdb table lists in-frame clones only, not all of them. That table gives V, J and clone size, and the DNA gave D and trimming. The sample lists about 430,000 clones, roughly 90% occurring once. Trimming shortened V by 4 bases and J by 0 bases, and 9 bases separated the two germline ends. This CDR3 is 14 amino acids long. The germline V gene encodes CDR1 MNHEY and CDR2 SVGAGI.

Sequenced sample: peripheral blood. The chain carries TRBV6-5 and TRBJ1-1; maybe TRBD1 (5 bases). This receptor was obtained from a man in his late teens or twenties with COVID-19, enrolled during active disease. DNA for the CDR3: TGTGCCAGCAGTTCGACAGCGATGAACACTGAAGCTTTCTTT. As protein: CASSSTAMNTEAFF.